The 22 T cell receptor beta chains reported below all come from one sample, sequenced in a study of Ad26.COV2.S vaccination and SARS-CoV-2 variants listed by TCRdb under 2021. The method behind the library was the immunoSEQ multiplex PCR assay. The immuneACCESS repertoire file appears here via TCRdb, limited to in-frame rearrangements. These files lack a portion of the clones; in checked studies, under half of the deficit traces to unresolved V genes, and the cause of the others is not known. The sample table contains fewer than 800,000 clones; only one count was recorded for about 90% of them. Approximately 1.5% of the sample is in the top ten clones. Sample treatment or condition, as interpreted from the label and publication: roughly 19 received Ad26.COV2.S at low or high dose, single or two shots; 5 received placebo; per-sample allocation not given. Repertoires of vaccine and placebo recipients were sequenced from samples taken on day 63 after the first injection.

The sample consisted of peripheral blood, taken in a trial of Ad26.COV2.S vaccine versus placebo. The receptors originated from a person between 18 and 65 years old who received the Ad26.COV2.S COVID-19 vaccine or a placebo.

The chain has TRBV9 and TRBJ1-6; 8 bases are shared with TRBD1. Germline V lookup: CDR1 SGDLS, CDR2 YYNGEE. This CDR3 is built from 15 residues. Unmatched junction bases numbered 4, after V lost 0 bases and J lost 8 bases. The DNA of the CDR3 is TGTGCCAGCAGCGTAGGACAGGGGAGAGATTCACCCCTCCACTTT. Translating gives CASSVGQGRDSPLHF.

The chain uses TRBV4-3 and TRBJ2-3; unclear D gene. This CDR3 has 13 amino acids. The germline V and J ends were trimmed by 3 bases and 2 bases, with 6 bases remaining between them. The germline V gene has CDR1 LGHNA and CDR2 YSLEER. CDR3 residues: CASSQAFTDTQYF. The CDR3 region has the DNA TGCGCCAGCAGCCAGGCCTTCACAGATACGCAGTATTTT.

The rearrangement links TRBV18 to TRBJ2-1; 7 positions agree with TRBD1. CDR1 is KGHSH and CDR2 is LQKENI in the germline V gene. The V segment lost 3 bases and the J segment 6 bases; nucleotides outside the gene matches: 8. The CDR3 consists of 15 residues. CDR3 sequence: CASSPDRVQVNEQFF. CDR3 sequence (DNA): TGTGCCAGCTCACCCGACAGGGTTCAAGTCAATGAGCAGTTCTTC. Using reference TRBV18 and TRBJ2-1 for the parts outside the CDR3, the full variable domain is NAGVMQNPRHLVRRRGQEARLRCSPMKGHSHVYWYRQLPEEGLKFMVYLQKENIIDESGMPKERFSAEFPKEGPSILRIQQVVRGDSAAYFCASSPDRVQVNEQFFGPGTRLTVL.

The chain employs TRBV28 and TRBJ2-5, with 7 bases aligning to TRBD2. Germline trimming cut 3 bases from V and 7 bases from J; bases unmatched to any gene: 8. The V gene's germline CDR1 is MDHEN and CDR2 SYDVKM. The CDR3 consists of 14 residues. The CDR3: CASSFMAGRWTQYF. In DNA form, the CDR3 reads TGTGCCAGCAGTTTTATGGCCGGGAGGTGGACCCAGTACTTC.

The rearrangement links TRBV6-5 to TRBJ2-7; maybe TRBD1 (6 bases). This CDR3 is 15 amino acids long. Germline V gives CDR1 MNHEY, CDR2 SVGAGI. V lost 6 bases to trimming and J lost 1 base, with 16 bases between them. The CDR3 DNA is TGTGCCAGCAGCCGGGACACGGCGGGTTCCTACGAGCAGTACTTC. Amino acid sequence: CASSRDTAGSYEQYF.

This clone was detected only once. CDR3 nucleotide sequence: TGTGCCAGCAAACTAGGGGCCGTACATGAAAAACTGTTTTTT. This encodes CASKLGAVHEKLFF. The rearrangement joins TRBV19 to TRBJ1-4; weak D call: TRBD1 (5 bases). Germline V CDR1 and CDR2: LNHDA, SQIVND (reference sequence). V gave up 9 bases and J gave up 6 bases, with 17 bases separating them. CDR3 size: 14 residues.

This clone has a count of ten or more. This chain joins TRBV2 and TRBJ2-6; D gene ambiguous. V was clipped by 3 bases and J by 1 base, with 13 bases between them. Germline CDR1 and CDR2: SNHLY and FYNNEI. This CDR3 is built from 17 residues. The CDR3 DNA reads as TGTGCCAGCAGTGATAGGGTCGGCTCTTCTGGGGCCAACGTCCTGACTTTC. Translated: CASSDRVGSSGANVLTF.

The gene calls are TRBV5-1 and TRBJ1-2; D uncertain. Germline values: CDR1 SGHRS, CDR2 YFSETQ. The ends were cut back, 0 bases at V and 5 bases at J, with 11 bases in the middle. This CDR3 has 14 amino acids. The CDR3 sequence: CASSLETPRYGYTF. The CDR3 nucleotides are TGCGCCAGCAGCTTGGAGACCCCCCGTTATGGCTACACCTTC.

The J gene is TRBJ1-1, the V gene TRBV6-5; D unresolved. Germline CDR1 is MNHEY and CDR2 is SVGAGI. The CDR3 has 13 residues. The CDR3 DNA sequence: TGTGCTGCCCGCTTTGGAGGGAACACTGAAGCTTTCTTT. Translated: CAARFGGNTEAFF.

V is TRBV21-1 and J is TRBJ1-6. TRBV21-1 is given as a pseudogene. The CDR3 sequence is 16 residues long. The CDR3 sequence: CASSKSLGSYNSPLHF. For the CDR3, the DNA is TGTGCCAGCAGCAAAAGCCTAGGCTCCTATAATTCACCCCTCCACTTT.

The chain couples TRBV28 to TRBJ2-2; no firm D call. V lost 3 bases and J lost 8, with 4 bases in between. The CDR3 is 11 residues long. CDR1 and CDR2 from the germline V gene are MDHEN and SYDVKM. The CDR3 protein is CASSLVGELFF. In DNA, the CDR3 is TGTGCCAGCAGTTTGGTTGGGGAGCTGTTTTTT.

The J gene is TRBJ2-1, the V gene TRBV24-1; no firm D call. The V gene's germline CDR1 is KGHDR and CDR2 SFDVKD. There are 17 residues in the CDR3. With 2 bases removed from V and 7 bases from J, the gap between germline ends came to 20 bases. CDR3 amino acids: CATSDSNGLRRLNEQFF. The CDR3 region has the DNA TGTGCCACCAGTGATTCGAATGGTCTCCGGAGACTGAATGAGCAGTTCTTC.

This rearrangement joins TRBV18 to TRBJ2-7, with 7 bases identical to TRBD1. The CDR3 spans 15 residues. With 5 bases clipped from V and 0 bases from J, the junction kept 7 bases outside the gene matches. Germline V gene sequence: CDR1 KGHSH, CDR2 LQKENI. The CDR3 sequence is CASSTSGGPSYEQYF. The CDR3 DNA reads as TGTGCCAGCTCAACCTCAGGGGGTCCCTCCTACGAGCAGTACTTC. The complete variable domain, with remaining parts taken from reference TRBV18 and TRBJ2-7, reads NAGVMQNPRHLVRRRGQEARLRCSPMKGHSHVYWYRQLPEEGLKFMVYLQKENIIDESGMPKERFSAEFPKEGPSILRIQQVVRGDSAAYFCASSTSGGPSYEQYFGPGTRLTVT.

This chain uses TRBV6-1 with TRBJ2-7, with D uncertain. Germline V lookup: CDR1 MNHNS, CDR2 SASEGT. With 1 base removed from V and 2 bases from J, the gap between germline ends came to 12 bases. The CDR3 contains 15 residues. CDR3 region: CASSEGASGAYEQYF. CDR3 nucleotide sequence: TGTGCCAGCAGTGAAGGGGCATCAGGCGCCTACGAGCAGTACTTC.

The rearrangement joins TRBV14 to TRBJ1-4; no definite D call. CDR3 length equals 8 residues. Germline V gives CDR1 SGHDN, CDR2 FVKESK. The CDR3 sequence is CEGGKLFF. CDR3 nucleotide sequence: TGTGAAGGAGGAAAACTGTTTTTT. The full variable domain, with the rest looked up from reference TRBV14 and TRBJ1-4, is EAGVTQFPSHSVIEKGQTVTLRCDPISGHDNLYWYRRVMGKEIKFLLHFVKESKQDESGMPNNRFLAERTGGTYSTLKVQPAELEDSGVYFCEGGKLFFGSGTQLSVL.

J is TRBJ2-1 and V is TRBV12-5; 12 bases match TRBD1. The CDR3 contains 16 residues. With 5 bases clipped from V and 7 bases from J, the junction kept 9 bases outside the gene matches. Germline loops: CDR1 LGHNT, CDR2 FRNRAP. The CDR3 DNA sequence: TGTGCTAGTGGTCCCGGGACAGGGGGCAGGTTGAATGAGCAGTTCTTC. It yields the protein CASGPGTGGRLNEQFF.

The chain joins TRBV11-2 to TRBJ2-6, with 7 bases aligning to TRBD1. The CDR3 contains 19 residues. V shed 6 bases and J 2 bases; nucleotides not matched to a gene: 16. Germline values: CDR1 SGHAT, CDR2 FQNNGV. Here the CDR3 reads CASRRVSGAGGTGANVLTF. CDR3 nucleotide sequence: TGTGCCAGCAGGCGAGTGTCCGGGGCAGGGGGAACTGGGGCCAACGTCCTGACTTTC.

Worth noting for this clone: In the same sample, other DNA sequences code for this CDR3. The rearrangement links TRBV18 to TRBJ2-7, with D possibly matching TRBD2 (5 bases). This CDR3 comprises 13 residues. The germline V gene has CDR1 KGHSH and CDR2 LQKENI. V lost 3 bases, J lost 2 bases, and 8 bases lay in between. CDR3 protein: CASSPTTAYEQYF. The DNA of the CDR3 is TGTGCCAGCTCACCGACTACCGCCTACGAGCAGTACTTC.

As to this clone: Other DNA sequences from this sample encode an identical CDR3 as well. The chain combines TRBV18 with TRBJ1-1; D is uncertain. CDR3 length equals 14 residues. Germline CDR1 KGHSH, CDR2 LQKENI. V was clipped by 1 base and J by 0 bases, with 6 bases between them. CDR3 loop: CASSPRELNTEAFF. DNA for the CDR3: TGTGCCAGCTCACCACGAGAACTGAACACTGAAGCTTTCTTT.

As concerns this clone: This specimen includes other DNA sequences encoding the same CDR3. V gene TRBV18 combines with J gene TRBJ1-1; D gene ambiguous. Trimming took 2 bases from V and 2 from J, leaving 9 bases between them. Per the germline V gene, CDR1 is KGHSH and CDR2 is LQKENI. The CDR3 has 14 amino acids. This CDR3 reads CASSPLGGNTEAFF. The CDR3 region has the DNA TGTGCCAGCTCACCATTGGGCGGAAACACTGAAGCTTTCTTT.

The chain employs TRBV6-5 and TRBJ1-1; D unresolved. The CDR3 consists of 14 residues. Germline V lookup: CDR1 MNHEY, CDR2 SVGAGI. Trimming left V 3 bases short and J 1 base short, with 9 bases between. CDR3 protein: CASSYEYRNTEAFF. In DNA form, the CDR3 reads TGTGCCAGCAGTTATGAGTATCGGAACACTGAAGCTTTCTTT.

The V gene is TRBV19, the J gene TRBJ2-7; 9 bases line up with TRBD2. After removal of 9 bases from V and 4 bases from J, the junction contained 7 bases not matched to a gene. The CDR3 spans 13 residues. Germline lookup yields CDR1 LNHDA and CDR2 SQIVND (reference sequence). CDR3 bases: TGTGCCAGCGGCCTAGCGGGATATTACGAGCAGTACTTC. It codes for CASGLAGYYEQYF. Together with reference TRBV19 and TRBJ2-7, the CDR3 gives the full variable domain: DGGITQSPKYLFRKEGQNVTLSCEQNLNHDAMYWYRQDPGQGLRLIYYSQIVNDFQKGDIAEGYSVSREKKESFPLTVTSAQKNPTAFYLCASGLAGYYEQYFGPGTRLTVT.